These T cell receptor beta chains were read from a single sample in a study of blood T cell repertoires in COVID-19. Method: immunoSEQ multiplex PCR; TCRdb's copy keeps in-frame clones and lacks some. The sample has fewer than 200,000 clones, 79% seen once. The sequencing input was PBMCs or T cells enriched from blood (not recorded which). These receptors came from a woman in her 70s in a cohort exposed to, infected with or recovered from COVID-19 (not recorded which). Each CDR3 is given with its conserved first and last residue. A D gene is named only where the DNA matches it firmly. Size tells how often a clone was seen (once, few, many) or the class of an expanded clone, and some rows leave it out.

cdr3_nt	cdr3_aa	j_call	d_call	v_call	clone_size
TGTGCCAGCAGCGTTAGCTCTGGGGCCAACGTCCTGACTTTC	CASSVSSGANVLTF	TRBJ2-6	NA	TRBV5-4	few
TGTGCCAGCAAGGGACAGGGGCTGGGGGGGCAGTACTTC	CASKGQGLGGQYF	TRBJ2-7	TRBD1	TRBV28	few
TGTGCCAGCAGCCTTCAGCGGGCCTACGAGCAGTACTTC	CASSLQRAYEQYF	TRBJ2-7	NA	TRBV3-1/TRBV3-2	NA
TGTGCCATCCGGGAGGGAGCGTCCTACGAGCAGTACTTC	CAIREGASYEQYF	TRBJ2-7	TRBD2	TRBV10-3	NA
TGTGCCAGTAGCTCAGGGGGCGCGGAGACCCAGTACTTC	CASSSGGAETQYF	TRBJ2-5	TRBD1	TRBV19	NA
TGTGCCAGCAGCTTAGAGATGGCTAGCGGCGTCGAGCAGTACTTC	CASSLEMASGVEQYF	TRBJ2-7	TRBD2	TRBV7-9	NA
TGTGCCAGCAGCAGTAGACAGGGGTTGACTGAAGCTTTCTTT	CASSSRQGLTEAFF	TRBJ1-1	TRBD1	TRBV7-2	NA
TGTGCCAGTACCAGGCAGGGAGGCGGAAGAACTGGAAACACCATATATTTT	CASTRQGGGRTGNTIYF	TRBJ1-3	NA	TRBV19	NA
TGTGCCACCAGCAGAGATCGTTCAACAGGGTCCAATCAGCCCCAGCATTTT	CATSRDRSTGSNQPQHF	TRBJ1-5	NA	TRBV15	NA
TGTGCCAGCAGTGAAGGGTGGCAGGTTTATGGCTACACCTTC	CASSEGWQVYGYTF	TRBJ1-2	NA	TRBV2	few
TGTGCCAGCAGTTTTAGGGCCAGACGGGGCAAAAACATTCAGTACTTC	CASSFRARRGKNIQYF	TRBJ2-4	NA	TRBV28	NA
TGTGCCAGCAGCTTAGACAGGGGGTCCACTGAAGCTTTCTTT	CASSLDRGSTEAFF	TRBJ1-1	TRBD1	TRBV7-2	NA
TGTGCCAGCAGTTCCATCCGACAGGGACTAGCCCTTAATCAGCCCCAGCATTTT	CASSSIRQGLALNQPQHF	TRBJ1-5	TRBD1	TRBV28	NA
TGCGCCAGCAGCATGGGACAGTCTTCAACTAATGAAAAACTGTTTTTT	CASSMGQSSTNEKLFF	TRBJ1-4	TRBD1	TRBV5-1	NA
TGTGCAGCGGGTGGTGATAATTCACCCCTCCACTTT	CAAGGDNSPLHF	TRBJ1-6	NA	TRBV7-9	few
TGTGCCACCAGTGATGCCGGGACAGGGGGAGGCCAAGAGACCCAGTACTTC	CATSDAGTGGGQETQYF	TRBJ2-5	TRBD1	TRBV24-1	NA
TGTGCCAGCAGCTTACGAGCAGGGACAGATACGCAGTATTTT	CASSLRAGTDTQYF	TRBJ2-3	NA	TRBV7-9	few
TGTGCCAGCAGTTTAGACGCCGGGACAGGGGTGTCGCCCCAGCATTTT	CASSLDAGTGVSPQHF	TRBJ1-5	TRBD1	TRBV28	NA
TGCGCCAGCAGTGAGTCGTTGGGAGCGGGATGGGAGACCCAGTACTTC	CASSESLGAGWETQYF	TRBJ2-5	TRBD2	TRBV10-1	NA
TGTGCCAGCAGCCAAGAATCCCAGGGTGCGAGCTCTGGAAACACCATATATTTT	CASSQESQGASSGNTIYF	TRBJ1-3	NA	TRBV4-2	NA
TGTGCCAGCACGACAGGGATATATTCACCCCTCCACTTT	CASTTGIYSPLHF	TRBJ1-6	TRBD1	TRBV12-3/TRBV12-4	NA
TGTGCCAGCAGCTTATCTTTCATTGGGACTAGGGTCGGGGAGCTGTTTTTT	CASSLSFIGTRVGELFF	TRBJ2-2	TRBD2	TRBV7-8	NA
TGTGCCAGCAGCTCCCGCACGGGAACTTCGGCAGGGGAGCTGTTTTTT	CASSSRTGTSAGELFF	TRBJ2-2	NA	TRBV7-8	once
TGTGCCAGCAGCCGGGCTGCCGGGACAGGGGGCCTGCAGACCCAGTACTTC	CASSRAAGTGGLQTQYF	TRBJ2-5	TRBD1	TRBV14	once
TGTGCCAGCTCAACCCGGGACAGGGCTGGAAACATTCAGTACTTC	CASSTRDRAGNIQYF	TRBJ2-4	TRBD1	TRBV18	NA
TGTGCCAGCAGCCATGACAGTGAAGCTTTCTTT	CASSHDSEAFF	TRBJ1-1	NA	TRBV11-2	NA
TGTGCCAGCAGCTTGATATTGACAGGGGAAGAGACCCAGTACTTC	CASSLILTGEETQYF	TRBJ2-5	TRBD1	TRBV5-6	NA
TGTGCCATCAGTGGATATAAGACTAGTATGAAAGTTAATGAGCAGTTCTTC	CAISGYKTSMKVNEQFF	TRBJ2-1	NA	TRBV10-3	NA
TGTGCCAGCTCACCAGCCAGTCTCCTCTCTGGAAACACCATATATTTT	CASSPASLLSGNTIYF	TRBJ1-3	NA	TRBV18	NA
TGTGCCATCGGTAGCGGGGACAGCCACGAGCAGTACTTC	CAIGSGDSHEQYF	TRBJ2-7	NA	TRBV10-3	few
TGTGCCAGCAGCTCAAGACAGGGAAGGTTTCAGCCCCAGCATTTT	CASSSRQGRFQPQHF	TRBJ1-5	TRBD1	TRBV5-6	NA
TGCGCCAGCAGCGCGGGACAGCCTACTGGGACCCAGTACTTC	CASSAGQPTGTQYF	TRBJ2-5	NA	TRBV5-1	NA
TGTGCCAGCAGCTTGCCGGACAGGAGTACAGATACGCAGTATTTT	CASSLPDRSTDTQYF	TRBJ2-3	TRBD1	TRBV5-6	NA
TGCGCCAGCAGCTTGGTTAGCGACCCAAACCAGTTCTTC	CASSLVSDPNQFF	TRBJ2-1	NA	TRBV5-1	many
TGTGCCATCTCGTCATTCGGCAGGGGGCAGGACACCGGGGAGCTGTTTTTT	CAISSFGRGQDTGELFF	TRBJ2-2	TRBD1	TRBV10-3	NA
TGTGCCAGTAGTATAGGGGTCGGGGGTATCAATCAGCCCCAGCATTTT	CASSIGVGGINQPQHF	TRBJ1-5	NA	TRBV19	NA
TGTGCCAGCAGTTTATGGGAGGGGCGAGGCAATCAGCCCCAGCATTTT	CASSLWEGRGNQPQHF	TRBJ1-5	NA	TRBV28	NA
TGTGCCAGCTCAACCACAGGGGCGGCGGCAAACACCATATATTTT	CASSTTGAAANTIYF	TRBJ1-3	TRBD1	TRBV18	few
TGTGCCAGCTCACCGACTAACTACAATGAGCAGTTCTTC	CASSPTNYNEQFF	TRBJ2-1	NA	TRBV18	NA
TGTGCCAGCACCTTATTAGCGGGAGTCGGCACCGGGGAGCTGTTTTTT	CASTLLAGVGTGELFF	TRBJ2-2	TRBD2	TRBV11-3	NA
TGTGCCAGCAGGGGACAGGGGTACACTTCAGCCCAGCATTTT	CASRGQGYTSAQHF	TRBJ1-5	TRBD1	TRBV6-5	NA
TGTGCCAGCAGCATCACTAGCGGGAGGAGGGATGAGCAGTTCTTC	CASSITSGRRDEQFF	TRBJ2-1	TRBD2	TRBV7-8	few
TGCAGCGTTGGGACAGCTGAAAACACTGAAGCTTTCTTT	CSVGTAENTEAFF	TRBJ1-1	NA	TRBV29-1	NA
TGTGCCAGCAGCAAAGGGACAACATCAACTAATGAAAAACTGTTTTTT	CASSKGTTSTNEKLFF	TRBJ1-4	NA	TRBV21-1	NA
TGTGCCAGCAGTACTACAGGGGGCTTCCCTCAGCCCCAGCATTTT	CASSTTGGFPQPQHF	TRBJ1-5	TRBD1	TRBV2	NA
TGTGCCAGCAGCGTAGAAACTACTAGCGTCGAGCAGTACTTC	CASSVETTSVEQYF	TRBJ2-7	TRBD2	TRBV9	NA
TGTGCCAGCAGCCTCCTCACTCTAGGGCCCAGGGGTACGCAGTATTTT	CASSLLTLGPRGTQYF	TRBJ2-3	NA	TRBV7-2	NA
TGTGCCAGCAGCTTACTAGCGGGGTACAATGAGCAGTTCTTC	CASSLLAGYNEQFF	TRBJ2-1	TRBD2	TRBV7-3	NA
TGTGCCAGCAGTCCCCCGGGTGGAAACACCATATATTTT	CASSPPGGNTIYF	TRBJ1-3	NA	TRBV28	once
TGTGCCAGTAGTTCCCGGGGGGAGACCCAGTACTTC	CASSSRGETQYF	TRBJ2-5	NA	TRBV19	NA
TGTGCCAGCAGCTTTAGGCGGACAGGCCAATATGGCTACACCTTC	CASSFRRTGQYGYTF	TRBJ1-2	TRBD1	TRBV7-8	NA
TGTGCCAGCAGCCAAGGGGCAGAACTGTTTTTT	CASSQGAELFF	TRBJ1-4	NA	TRBV3-1/TRBV3-2	NA
TGCAGTGCCCCACAGTACAATGAGCAGTTCTTC	CSAPQYNEQFF	TRBJ2-1	NA	TRBV20-1	once
TGTGCCAGCAGCCCTGGGGGGTCCACTGAAGCTTTCTTT	CASSPGGSTEAFF	TRBJ1-1	NA	TRBV11-3	NA
TGTGCCAGCAGGGGACAGGGGTGGACCGGGGAGCTGTTTTTT	CASRGQGWTGELFF	TRBJ2-2	TRBD1	TRBV2	NA
TGTGCCAGCAGCTTAGGAGCCGCAGGGGATTCACCCCTCCACTTT	CASSLGAAGDSPLHF	TRBJ1-6	NA	TRBV7-9	once
TGTGCCAGCAGTACCCGACAGGGGGCGGACTATGGCTACACCTTC	CASSTRQGADYGYTF	TRBJ1-2	TRBD1	TRBV7-9	NA
TGTGCCAGTAGTATAGATTATACATCGGGCTATGGCTACACCTTC	CASSIDYTSGYGYTF	TRBJ1-2	NA	TRBV19	NA
TGTGCCAGCTCCATAGGCAGCGGGAGCACAGATACGCAGTATTTT	CASSIGSGSTDTQYF	TRBJ2-3	NA	TRBV11-2	few
TGTGCCAGCAGTTTGGACAGGGGGGCAACTAATGAAAAACTGTTTTTT	CASSLDRGATNEKLFF	TRBJ1-4	TRBD1	TRBV28	few